These 30 T cell receptor beta chains originate from one sample sequenced in a study of vaccination effects on CD4 cells after COVID-19. Sequencing in the ViraFEST assay came after antigen-specific CD4+ T cells had been expanded with viral peptide pools, which were used to stimulate PBMC. Isolating CD4+ T cells followed approximately 9 days of culture. Each vaccine recipient was nucleocapsid antibody negative and had no prior SARS-CoV-2 infection. Data came from immunoSEQ multiplex PCR; TCRdb stores just in-frame clones and leaves some out. The table records about 55,000 clones, more than 60% of them present only once. Their cognate antigens are unknown. The specimen was CD4+ T cells from PBMCs cultured with SARS-CoV-2 spike peptides, collected before COVID-19 vaccination. These receptors originate from a human donor who received a COVID-19 vaccine.

The CDR3 loop reads CATNRGNEQFF. The CDR3, as DNA: TGTGCCACCAACAGGGGCAATGAGCAGTTCTTC. The rearrangement uses TRBV24-1 and TRBJ2-1; 7 bases line up with TRBD1. CDR1 KGHDR and CDR2 SFDVKD come from the germline V gene. The V and J ends lost 8 bases and 6 bases, in that order; junction bases with no gene match: 0. The CDR3 sequence is 11 residues long.

This chain links TRBV6-1 with TRBJ1-5, with a possible D match to TRBD1 (6 bases). The CDR3 runs 13 residues. V was trimmed by 1 base and J by 7 bases, leaving 8 bases between them. Germline V gives CDR1 MNHNS, CDR2 SASEGT. The CDR3 spells CASSEDRAQPQHF. The CDR3 region has the DNA TGTGCCAGCAGTGAAGACAGGGCCCAGCCCCAGCATTTT.

The CDR3 sequence is CAWSVSSNQPQHF. CDR3 DNA sequence: TGTGCCTGGAGTGTATCTAGCAATCAGCCCCAGCATTTT. The chain recombines TRBV30 with TRBJ1-5, with no clear D. The V end lost 0 bases, the J end lost 0 bases, and 3 bases lay between the germline ends. Germline V gene lookup returns CDR1 GTSNPN and CDR2 SVGIG (reference sequence). The CDR3 sequence is 13 residues long.

The gene calls are TRBV12-3 or TRBV12-4 and TRBJ2-3, with 7 bases matching TRBD2. The CDR3 runs to 13 residues. The V segment lost 3 bases and the J segment 5 bases; nucleotides outside the gene matches: 2. CDR3 coding DNA: TGTGCCAGCAGTTTGCCGGGGGGAGATACGCAGTATTTT. This encodes CASSLPGGDTQYF.

V usage is TRBV6-5 and J usage is TRBJ2-7; TRBD2 matches at 9 bases. The CDR3 sequence is 16 residues long. The junction had 3 bases not matched to a gene; V was cut back by 0 bases and J by 0 bases. From germline, CDR1 is MNHEY and CDR2 SVGAGI. This CDR3 is CASSYSAGGSSYEQYF. The CDR3 DNA reads TGTGCCAGCAGTTACTCAGCGGGGGGTAGCTCCTACGAGCAGTACTTC.

This clone was recorded a few times. The V and J genes are TRBV6-6 and TRBJ1-4; D possibly corresponds to TRBD1 (5 bases). Germline V lookup: CDR1 MNHNY, CDR2 SVGAGI (reference sequence). V shed 7 bases and J shed 0 bases, with 12 bases lying between them. The CDR3 covers 15 residues. The chain's CDR3 is CASTRRQPTNEKLFF. CDR3 nucleotides: TGTGCCAGCACCAGACGACAGCCAACTAATGAAAAACTGTTTTTT.

The count of this clone is one. The chain's CDR3 is CASSPIGRGRLSYEQYF. Written as DNA, the CDR3 is TGTGCCAGCAGTCCCATAGGCCGCGGAAGGCTATCCTACGAGCAGTACTTC. The V gene is TRBV6-6, the J gene TRBJ2-7; D not resolved. Trimming took off 5 bases at V and 1 base at J, with 21 bases between the two ends. Looked up from germline, CDR1 is MNHNY and CDR2 is SVGAGI (reference sequence). The CDR3 length is 17 residues.

V is TRBV19 and J is TRBJ1-5, with a tentative D call TRBD1 (5 bases). Trimming removed 6 bases from V and 0 bases from J, with 9 bases in between. This CDR3 is built from 14 residues. Germline V gene sequence: CDR1 LNHDA, CDR2 SQIVND (reference sequence). The CDR3 sequence is CASRTTVSNQPQHF. CDR3 nucleotides: TGTGCCAGTAGGACGACAGTTAGCAATCAGCCCCAGCATTTT. The full variable domain, its missing parts supplied by reference TRBV19 and TRBJ1-5, is DGGITQSPKYLFRKEGQNVTLSCEQNLNHDAMYWYRQDPGQGLRLIYYSQIVNDFQKGDIAEGYSVSREKKESFPLTVTSAQKNPTAFYLCASRTTVSNQPQHFGDGTRLSIL.

This clone was seen repeatedly, ten times or more. The chain is built from TRBV2 and TRBJ1-1, with D possibly being TRBD1 (6 bases). The CDR3 has 15 residues. Per germline, CDR1 SNHLY and CDR2 FYNNEI. With 4 bases removed from V and 4 bases from J, the gap between germline ends came to 16 bases. CDR3 coding DNA: TGTGCCAGCAGTGGGGGGCGGCTAAAGACCACTGAAGCTTTCTTT. It yields the protein CASSGGRLKTTEAFF.

This clone was detected once. This sequence joins TRBV27 and TRBJ1-4; 8 bases align to TRBD1. Germline V gene data show CDR1 as MNHEY and CDR2 as SMNVEV (reference sequence). The V and J ends lost 2 bases and 7 bases, in that order; junction bases with no gene match: 3. The CDR3 totals 14 residues. The DNA for the CDR3 is TGTGCCAGCAGTTTAACAGGGGGTGGTGAAAAACTGTTTTTT. It encodes CASSLTGGGEKLFF.

The chain uses TRBV15 and TRBJ1-3; D is ambiguous. Germline assignment: CDR1 LNHNV and CDR2 YYDKDF (reference sequence). There are 14 residues in the CDR3. V was shortened by 5 bases and J by 4 bases, with 12 bases between the two germline ends. The CDR3 loop is CATSESTPGNTIYF. The CDR3 DNA reads TGTGCCACCAGCGAATCTACCCCCGGAAACACCATATATTTT.

This clone has a handful of counts. The chain uses TRBV29-1 and TRBJ2-1, with 15 bases identical to TRBD2. CDR3 length equals 14 residues. Germline CDR1 reads SQVTM; CDR2 reads ANQGSEA. After removal of 4 bases from V and 8 bases from J, the junction contained 3 bases not matched to a gene. CDR3 sequence: CSVGTSGRADEQFF. CDR3 sequence (DNA): TGCAGCGTTGGGACTAGCGGGAGGGCCGATGAGCAGTTCTTC.

The CDR3 reads CASLRDRFYGYTF. The DNA for the CDR3 is TGTGCCAGTCTAAGGGATAGGTTCTATGGCTACACCTTC. The V gene is TRBV2, the J gene TRBJ1-2; D not resolved. The CDR3 has 13 amino acids. V lost 9 bases and J 4 bases, leaving 15 bases between the germline ends. CDR1 and CDR2 (germline): SNHLY, FYNNEI.

This chain uses TRBV19 with TRBJ2-1, with 8 nucleotides matching TRBD1. The CDR3 runs 15 residues. Germline-derived CDR1 and CDR2 are LNHDA and SQIVND (reference sequence). V lost 7 bases, J lost 3 bases, and 8 bases stayed unmatched. The CDR3 sequence: CASTQGAGIYNEQFF. The CDR3, as DNA: TGTGCCAGTACCCAGGGGGCCGGGATCTACAATGAGCAGTTCTTC.

This chain connects TRBV18 to TRBJ2-5; D is perhaps TRBD1 (7 bases). V was trimmed by 3 bases and J by 6 bases, leaving 14 bases between them. CDR1 and CDR2 (germline): KGHSH, LQKENI. This CDR3 contains 14 residues. The CDR3 nucleotides read TGTGCCAGCTCACCTGGAGGGGGCGGACAGACCCAGTACTTC. Translation: CASSPGGGGQTQYF.

J is TRBJ1-1 and V is TRBV9; no firm D call. This CDR3 has 12 amino acids. Trimming removed 0 bases from V and 5 bases from J, with 5 bases in between. Germline CDR1 is SGDLS and CDR2 is YYNGEE. CDR3 nucleotides: TGTGCCAGCAGCGTAGGGGATACTGAAGCTTTCTTT. Translation gives CASSVGDTEAFF.

This clone occurred a few times. The CDR3 bases are TGCGCCAGTCGGGTTGTGTCGAACACTGAAGCTTTCTTT. This sequence encodes CASRVVSNTEAFF. V and J are TRBV10-2 and TRBJ1-1; unclear D gene. The V end lost 9 bases, the J end lost 1 base, and 12 bases lay between the germline ends. Germline CDR1 and CDR2: WSHSY and SAAADI. This CDR3 has 13 residues.

This chain joins TRBV6-5 and TRBJ2-3, with D perhaps matching TRBD2 (5 bases). CDR1 and CDR2 from the germline V gene are MNHEY and SVGAGI. CDR3 length: 15 amino acids. Trimming shortened V by 2 bases and J by 2 bases, and 11 bases separated the two germline ends. In DNA, the CDR3 is TGTGCCAGCAGTTACAGGGAGTTGAACACAGATACGCAGTATTTT. It translates to CASSYRELNTDTQYF.

J is TRBJ2-1 and V is TRBV15; D might be TRBD1 (6 bases). The CDR3 sequence is 15 residues long. With 0 bases removed from V and 7 bases from J, the gap between germline ends came to 13 bases. Germline V CDR1 and CDR2: LNHNV, YYDKDF (reference sequence). CDR3 protein: CATSRDSRTGNEQFF. In DNA, the CDR3 is TGTGCCACCAGCAGAGATTCCCGAACAGGGAATGAGCAGTTCTTC.

The gene calls are TRBV18 and TRBJ1-3; D is unclear. CDR3 size: 16 residues. Between the trimmed V and J ends, which lost 2 bases and 4 bases, there was a span of 15 bases. Per the germline V gene, CDR1 is KGHSH and CDR2 is LQKENI. CDR3 sequence (DNA): TGTGCCAGCTCACCAAATGGGGTTTCGCTCGGAAACACCATATATTTT. Its translation is CASSPNGVSLGNTIYF.

The V and J genes are TRBV19 and TRBJ1-3; D possibly corresponds to TRBD1 (6 bases). Looked up from germline, CDR1 is LNHDA and CDR2 is SQIVND (reference sequence). V was trimmed by 6 bases and J by 0 bases, leaving 15 bases between them. The CDR3 length is 16 residues. The CDR3 sequence is CASRGTPGTSGNTIYF. The CDR3, as DNA: TGTGCCAGTAGGGGGACACCGGGGACCTCTGGAAACACCATATATTTT.

A few counts support this clone. The chain links TRBV5-5 to TRBJ1-3; D gene uncertain. The CDR3 spans 15 residues. Looked up from germline, CDR1 is SGHKS and CDR2 is YYEKEE (reference sequence). V was trimmed by 4 bases and J by 0 bases, leaving 11 bases between them. CDR3: CASSPDRPSGNTIYF. The CDR3 coding sequence is TGTGCCAGCAGCCCGGATCGGCCCTCTGGAAACACCATATATTTT.

J is TRBJ1-2 and V is TRBV6-5; tentative D call: TRBD1 (5 bases). The CDR3 is 13 residues long. V lost 2 bases, J lost 4 bases, and 8 bases lay in between. Germline V gene data show CDR1 as MNHEY and CDR2 as SVGAGI. The CDR3 loop is CASSYGGVYGYTF. The CDR3 DNA reads TGTGCCAGCAGTTACGGGGGTGTCTATGGCTACACCTTC.

This clone was observed a few times. The chain employs TRBV7-9 and TRBJ1-6, with 8 nucleotides matching TRBD1. The CDR3 is made up of 15 amino acids. With V trimmed by 1 base and J by 6 bases, 2 bases remained unmatched. Per germline, CDR1 SEHNR and CDR2 FQNEAQ (reference sequence). The CDR3 DNA reads as TGTGCCAGCAGCTTAGTGGGACAGGTTAATTCACCCCTCCACTTT. Translation: CASSLVGQVNSPLHF. Full variable domain (outside the CDR3, taken from reference TRBV7-9 and TRBJ1-6): DTGVSQNPRHKITKRGQNVTFRCDPISEHNRLYWYRQTLGQGPEFLTYFQNEAQLEKSRLLSDRFSAERPKGSFSTLEIQRTEQGDSAMYLCASSLVGQVNSPLHFGNGTRLTVT.

This chain links TRBV5-8 with TRBJ2-1, with D tentatively TRBD1 (5 bases). CDR3 length equals 14 residues. V lost 0 bases to trimming and J lost 3 bases, with 7 bases between them. Germline V gene lookup returns CDR1 SGHTS and CDR2 YDEGEE. The CDR3 sequence is CASSLGQLYNEQFF. The CDR3 DNA sequence: TGTGCCAGCAGCTTGGGACAGCTCTACAATGAGCAGTTCTTC.

The chain carries TRBV12-3 or TRBV12-4 and TRBJ1-2, with D uncertain. Trimming pared 5 bases from V and 7 bases from J, leaving 11 bases between. The CDR3 contains 12 residues. CDR3 loop: CASSGVEGGYTF. In DNA, the CDR3 is TGTGCCAGCAGTGGGGTGGAGGGTGGCTACACCTTC.

The chain is built from TRBV21-1 and TRBJ1-1; the table gives TRBD1 as D, unverified against the DNA. TRBV21-1 is listed as a pseudogene. CDR3 length: 22 amino acids. Here the CDR3 DNA reads TGTGCCAGCAGCAAAAGGGGTCGGGACAGGGGGCGCATCGTTTTCATGAACACTGAAGCTTTCTTT. It encodes CASSKRGRDRGRIVFMNTEAFF.

This clone was recorded a few times. The rearrangement joins TRBV5-6 to TRBJ1-2; 7 positions agree with TRBD1. The CDR3 contains 14 residues. CDR1 is SGHDT, CDR2 YYEEEE, per germline. The junction had 6 bases not matched to a gene; V was cut back by 0 bases and J by 7 bases. This chain's CDR3 is CASSLGQGVGGYTF. The CDR3 nucleotides are TGTGCCAGCAGCTTGGGGCAGGGGGTAGGTGGCTACACCTTC.

The chain has TRBV12-5 and TRBJ1-1; no clear D gene. Germline V gene sequence: CDR1 LGHNT, CDR2 FRNRAP. There are 13 residues in the CDR3. Trimming cost V 6 bases and J 7 bases, with 15 bases left between them. The chain's CDR3 is CASGPLGINEAFF. The CDR3 DNA is TGTGCTAGTGGACCACTCGGGATCAATGAAGCTTTCTTT.

CDR3 in DNA: TGTGCCAGCAGCCAAGAGGGGGCTGCCTACAATGAGCAGTTCTTC. As protein: CASSQEGAAYNEQFF. This sequence joins TRBV4-2 and TRBJ2-1; perhaps TRBD1 as D (6 bases). Germline assignment: CDR1 LGHNA and CDR2 YNFKEQ. V was pared by 0 bases and J by 2 bases, with 8 bases between. The CDR3 covers 15 residues.